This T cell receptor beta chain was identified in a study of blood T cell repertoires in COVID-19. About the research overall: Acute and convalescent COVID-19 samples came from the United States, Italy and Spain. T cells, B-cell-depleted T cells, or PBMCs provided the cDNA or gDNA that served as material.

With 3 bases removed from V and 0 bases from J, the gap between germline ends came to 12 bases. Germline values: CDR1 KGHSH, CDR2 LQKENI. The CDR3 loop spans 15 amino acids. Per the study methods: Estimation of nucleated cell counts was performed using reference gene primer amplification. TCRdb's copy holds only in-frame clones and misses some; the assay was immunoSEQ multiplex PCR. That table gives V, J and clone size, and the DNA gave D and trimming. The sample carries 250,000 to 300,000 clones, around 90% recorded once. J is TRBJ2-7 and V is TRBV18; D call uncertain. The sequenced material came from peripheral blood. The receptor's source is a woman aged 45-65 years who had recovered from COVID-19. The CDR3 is CASSPNSPSSYEQYF. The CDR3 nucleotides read TGTGCCAGCTCACCGAACAGCCCGAGCTCCTACGAGCAGTACTTC.